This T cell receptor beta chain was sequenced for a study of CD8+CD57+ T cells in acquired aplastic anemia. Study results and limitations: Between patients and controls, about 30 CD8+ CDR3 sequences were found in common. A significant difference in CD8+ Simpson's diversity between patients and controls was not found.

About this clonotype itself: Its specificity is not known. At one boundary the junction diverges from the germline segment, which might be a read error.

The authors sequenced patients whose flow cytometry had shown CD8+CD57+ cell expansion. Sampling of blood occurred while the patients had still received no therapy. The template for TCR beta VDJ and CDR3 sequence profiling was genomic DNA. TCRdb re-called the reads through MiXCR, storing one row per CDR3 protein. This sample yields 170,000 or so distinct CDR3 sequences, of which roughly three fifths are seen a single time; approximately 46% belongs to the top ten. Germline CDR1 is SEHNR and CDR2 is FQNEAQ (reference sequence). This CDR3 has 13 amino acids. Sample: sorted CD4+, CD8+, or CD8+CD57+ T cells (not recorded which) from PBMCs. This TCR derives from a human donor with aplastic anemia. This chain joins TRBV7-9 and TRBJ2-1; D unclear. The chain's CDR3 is CASSASINNEQFF. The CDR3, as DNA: TGTGCTAGCAGCGCTTCGATAAACAATGAGCAGTTCTTC.